This T cell receptor beta chain was observed in a study of cytomegalovirus exposure and HLA in healthy donors. Study context: An analysis done earlier identified roughly 120 million unique TCR beta sequences from 190 million or so T cells. Among the approximately 420 donors who were genotyped, about 79% fell in the genetic ancestry cluster that is associated with self-reported Caucasian donors. General study results and limits: Among the CMV-associated chains, three were confirmed in vitro as specific for CMV antigens.

This CDR3 region has 11 residues. Germline CDR1 GTSNPN, CDR2 SVGIG (reference sequence). V lost 3 bases, J lost 7 bases, and 2 bases stayed unmatched. To note about this clone: Its antigen is not identified.

The PCR was carried out with 60 Vbeta primers and 13 Jbeta primers. Here immunoSEQ multiplex PCR was the method, and the copy in TCRdb shows in-frame clones only, minus some. The table lists under 85,000 clones, around 79% of them singletons. What was sequenced was PBMCs. The gene calls are TRBV30 and TRBJ1-1; 7 positions agree with TRBD1. This clonotype was sampled from a man aged 35 to 55 in good health and CMV-seronegative. The DNA for the CDR3 is TGTGCCTGGAGCGGACAGGTTGAAGCTTTCTTT. The encoded protein is CAWSGQVEAFF.